This T cell receptor beta chain was recovered during a study of T and B cells in COVID-19 patients. Study in general: Peripheral blood came from COVID-19 patients with active infection or after recovery. Active-infection patients were older, median roughly 65 years, than recovered patients, median about 37 years.

Each TRB amplification used about 230-550 ng of genomic DNA from blood. This clonotype was counted a few times. Its antigen is unknown. Study findings and constraints: No sequencing was yet done of CD4+, regulatory or CD8+ subsets, or of SARS-CoV-2-responsive or tetramer+ sorted cells. Active COVID-19 showed highly clonal TRB repertoires; recovery showed diversity and richness above healthy donors.

BIOMED2 TRB-A/B primer pools were used in multiplex TRB PCR. Via MiXCR, TCRdb re-called the multiplex PCR reads, giving one row per CDR3 protein. The sample shows roughly 7,800 distinct CDR3 sequences, roughly 25% of them seen only once. This receptor was identified in a human donor with active COVID-19. Sequenced material: blood.

The CDR3, as DNA: TGTGCCAGCAGCTTGGGGGGACAGGGGGCCCTGCAGTACTTC. Translation gives CASSLGGQGALQYF. The V gene is TRBV5-5, the J gene TRBJ2-7; TRBD1 matches at 12 bases. The length of the CDR3 is 14 residues. V shed 0 bases, J shed 9 bases, and the junction held 4 bases outside the gene matches. The germline V gene has CDR1 SGHKS and CDR2 YYEKEE (reference sequence). The variable domain in full, with the rest retrieved from reference TRBV5-5 and TRBJ2-7, is DAGVTQSPTHLIKTRGQQVTLRCSPISGHKSVSWYQQVLGQGPQFIFQYYEKEERGRGNFPDRFSARQFPNYSSELNVNALLLGDSALYLCASSLGGQGALQYFGPGTRLTVT.